This TCR beta chain was obtained from a study of a mutant IDH1 vaccine in newly diagnosed glioma. Across the study: Averaging 40.4 years of age, treated patients were 62.5% male and approximately 40% female. The therapy given earlier, which was standard therapy, consisted of radiotherapy, temozolomide, or both, and most of the patients received both. General observations from the study: With respect to changes in top peripheral T cell clonotypes, pseudoprogression seemed unrelated.

Time point of the sample: baseline, week 1 (first vaccination visit). The treatment denotes: pre-vaccination baseline after standard-of-care therapy. Donors' newly diagnosed IDH1-mutant WHO grade 3 or 4 astrocytomas lacked nuclear ATRX. Comments on this clone: Its antigen remains unknown.

Sequencing used immunoSEQ multiplex PCR; TCRdb keeps in-frame clones, though not all of them. Here the sample spans about 66,000 clones, approximately 83% being singletons. This TCR derives from a man aged 25-45 years with glioma. The sequencing here drew on PBMCs, taken from a glioma patient treated with radiotherapy, temozolomide or both.

The CDR3 loop reads CASSSSAYRPSLYGYTF. The DNA for the CDR3 is TGCGCCAGCAGCTCCTCCGCCTACAGGCCCTCCCTATATGGCTACACCTTC. The rearrangement uses TRBV4-1 and TRBJ1-2; a possible D gene is TRBD1 (5 bases). Germline CDR1 is MGHRA and CDR2 is YSYEKL. This CDR3 has 17 residues. With 5 bases removed from V and 5 bases from J, the gap between germline ends came to 24 bases.